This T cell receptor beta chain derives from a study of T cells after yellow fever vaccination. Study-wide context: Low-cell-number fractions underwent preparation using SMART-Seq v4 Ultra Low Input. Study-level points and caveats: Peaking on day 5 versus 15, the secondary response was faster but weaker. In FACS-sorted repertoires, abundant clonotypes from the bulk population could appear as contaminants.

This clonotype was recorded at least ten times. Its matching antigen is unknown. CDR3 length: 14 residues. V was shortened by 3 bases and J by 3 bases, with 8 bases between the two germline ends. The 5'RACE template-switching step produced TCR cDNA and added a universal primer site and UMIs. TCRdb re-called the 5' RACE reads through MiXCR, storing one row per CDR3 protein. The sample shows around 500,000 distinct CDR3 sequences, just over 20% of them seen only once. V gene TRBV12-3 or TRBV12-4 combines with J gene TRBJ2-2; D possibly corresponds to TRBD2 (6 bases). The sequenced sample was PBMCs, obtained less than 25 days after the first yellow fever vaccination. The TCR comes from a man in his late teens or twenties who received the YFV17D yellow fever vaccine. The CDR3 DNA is TGTGCCAGCAGTTTCGGGAGTTACACCGGGGAGCTGTTTTTT. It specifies CASSFGSYTGELFF.